The rows below give T cell receptor beta chains drawn from one sample of a study of T cell responses to AZD1222 COVID-19 vaccine. Produced via immunoSEQ multiplex PCR; TCRdb's table is partial and in-frame only. The sample lists 54,000 or so clones, about 85% seen once, with over 3.5% in the top ten. Here the sequenced sample was peripheral blood, taken on day 0 of AZD1222 vaccination. These TCRs come from an adult in good health. Both conserved end residues are part of each CDR3. Fields, in order: J gene, clone size, V gene, D gene, CDR3 DNA, CDR3 protein. D genes are given only for firm matches. A clone size is listed for some rows: how often the clone was seen (once, few, many), or a class if it is expanded.

TRBJ1-4 | once | TRBV19 | NA | TGTGCCAGTAGTAACCGACAGGACAATAATGAAAAACTGTTTTTT | CASSNRQDNNEKLFF
TRBJ1-5 | NA | TRBV5-6 | NA | TGTGCCAGCAGCTCCCTGACAGAACTCAATCAGCCCCAGCATTTT | CASSSLTELNQPQHF
TRBJ1-5 | NA | TRBV10-1 | TRBD1 | TGCGCCAGCAGTCCGACAGGGGATCAGCCCCAGCATTTT | CASSPTGDQPQHF
TRBJ1-2 | NA | TRBV10-3 | TRBD1 | TGTGCCATCAGTGAGTCGGTTGAAGGGGGCAACTATGGCTACACCTTC | CAISESVEGGNYGYTF
TRBJ1-1 | NA | TRBV19 | TRBD1 | TGTGCCAGTCATACGGGACAGGGGGCGAGAACTGAAGCTTTCTTT | CASHTGQGARTEAFF
TRBJ2-7 | NA | TRBV6-4 | TRBD1 | TGTGCCTGGGGGGACAGGGGGCGCGAGCAGTACTTC | CAWGDRGREQYF
TRBJ2-7 | NA | TRBV3-1/TRBV3-2 | TRBD2 | TGTGCCAGCAGCCAAGTGGGTATAGCGGGGGGGCCAGCCTACGAGCAGTACTTC | CASSQVGIAGGPAYEQYF
TRBJ1-5 | NA | TRBV28 | TRBD1 | TGTGCCAGCAGTTTATCCGGGACAGGGTGGACTCAGCCCCAGCATTTT | CASSLSGTGWTQPQHF
TRBJ1-6 | NA | TRBV2 | NA | TGTGCCAGCAGTCCCCTTAGGGGCGATAATTCACCCCTCCACTTT | CASSPLRGDNSPLHF
TRBJ2-7 | few | TRBV27 | NA | TGTGCCAGCAGTTTAAACAGACACGAGCAGTACTTC | CASSLNRHEQYF
TRBJ1-1 | NA | TRBV3-1/TRBV3-2 | TRBD1 | TGTGCCAGCAGCCGAGTTCCGGGACAGGGAGGAGGGACTGAAGCTTTCTTT | CASSRVPGQGGGTEAFF
TRBJ2-2 | NA | TRBV3-1/TRBV3-2 | TRBD1 | TGTGCCAGCAGTCACCGGGACAGGGGCACCGGGGAGCTGTTTTTT | CASSHRDRGTGELFF
TRBJ2-3 | NA | TRBV6-1 | TRBD2 | TGTGCCAGCAGTGAAACTAGCGGGGGGGCTGGTACGCAGTATTTT | CASSETSGGAGTQYF
TRBJ1-3 | NA | TRBV12-5 | NA | TGTGCTAGTGGTTTCTTGGACAGCAGAAACACCATATATTTT | CASGFLDSRNTIYF
TRBJ1-2 | few | TRBV27 | TRBD1 | TGTGCCAGCACGACAACAGGGGGCGTCCCGGGGGGCTACACCTTC | CASTTTGGVPGGYTF
TRBJ2-1 | once | TRBV11-2 | NA | TGTGCCAGCAGCTTAGTGCAGGGGGGGTACAATGAGCAGTTCTTC | CASSLVQGGYNEQFF
TRBJ2-3 | NA | TRBV29-1 | NA | TGCAGCGTTGACTCGGCGGGGGCCCAAGATACGCAGTATTTT | CSVDSAGAQDTQYF
TRBJ1-6 | NA | TRBV6-5 | TRBD1 | TGTGCCAGCAGCCCAACCGGGACAGAGAATTCACCCCTCCACTTT | CASSPTGTENSPLHF
TRBJ2-2 | NA | TRBV7-7 | TRBD1 | TGTGCTAGCAGCTTAGAAGCGACAGGGAGCACCGGGGAGCTGTTTTTT | CASSLEATGSTGELFF
TRBJ2-5 | NA | TRBV28 | TRBD2 | TGTGCCAGCAGGACCTTCTCGGTGGGGGGGGAGACCCAGTACTTC | CASRTFSVGGETQYF
TRBJ1-1 | NA | TRBV2 | NA | TGTGCCAGCAGTGTGGACGTTAGGAACACTGAAGCTTTCTTT | CASSVDVRNTEAFF
TRBJ1-1 | NA | TRBV5-1 | NA | TGCGCCAGCAGCTTGGGTTCAGTCACCGTTTTT | CASSLGSVTVF
TRBJ1-3 | NA | TRBV6-1 | TRBD1 | TGTGCCAGCAGTGTCTCCGGGACAGACTCTGGAAACACCATATATTTT | CASSVSGTDSGNTIYF
TRBJ2-2 | NA | TRBV19 | NA | TGTGCCAGTAGTATAGGACGCACCGGGGAGCTGTTTTTT | CASSIGRTGELFF
TRBJ2-1 | NA | TRBV19 | TRBD2 | TGTGCCAGTACCCTCGTTCTAGCGGGGAACAATGAGCAGTTCTTC | CASTLVLAGNNEQFF
TRBJ1-4 | NA | TRBV7-2 | NA | TGTGCCAGCAGATCCGGCGGTTCGAATGAAAAACTGTTTTTT | CASRSGGSNEKLFF
TRBJ1-5 | NA | TRBV19 | NA | TGTGCCAGTAGTATCTCGGTACAGGTTGGTCAGCCCCAGCATTTT | CASSISVQVGQPQHF
TRBJ2-1 | NA | TRBV2 | TRBD2 | TGTGCCAGCAGTCGGACTAGCGGGGGGGGCAATGAGCAGTTCTTC | CASSRTSGGGNEQFF
TRBJ1-2 | NA | TRBV7-9 | NA | TGTGCCAGCAGCTTGGGACATGTTAATGGCTACACCTTC | CASSLGHVNGYTF
TRBJ1-5 | NA | TRBV5-5 | NA | TGTGCCAGCAGCTTGGCCGTTAGCAATCAGCCCCAGCATTTT | CASSLAVSNQPQHF
TRBJ2-5 | NA | TRBV27 | TRBD2 | TGTGCCAGCAGTTTATCGGGCGGGGGGGGACAAGAGACCCAGTACTTC | CASSLSGGGGQETQYF
TRBJ2-4 | NA | TRBV24-1 | NA | TGTGCCACCAGTGATTCGAACCTAGCCAAAAACATTCAGTACTTC | CATSDSNLAKNIQYF
TRBJ1-3 | once | TRBV11-2 | NA | TGTGCCAGCAGCTCAACAGGGCCAGGTGGGAACACCATATATTTT | CASSSTGPGGNTIYF